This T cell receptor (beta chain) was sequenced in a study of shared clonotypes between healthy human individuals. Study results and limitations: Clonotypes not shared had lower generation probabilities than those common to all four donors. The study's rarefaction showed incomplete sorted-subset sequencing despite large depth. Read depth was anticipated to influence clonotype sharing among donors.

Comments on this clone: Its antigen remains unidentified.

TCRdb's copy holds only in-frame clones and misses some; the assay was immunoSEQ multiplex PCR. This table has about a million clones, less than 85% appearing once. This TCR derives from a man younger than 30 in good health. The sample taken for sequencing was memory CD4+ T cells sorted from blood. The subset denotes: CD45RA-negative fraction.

The CDR3 reads CAWSPKSAEAFF. For the CDR3, the DNA is TGTGCCTGGAGTCCTAAGAGCGCTGAAGCTTTCTTT. The chain uses TRBV30 and TRBJ1-1; D unresolved. The germline CDR1 and CDR2 sequences are GTSNPN and SVGIG (reference sequence). The length of the CDR3 is 12 residues. The V and J ends lost 2 bases and 6 bases respectively, with 10 bases between them.